These 26 T cell receptor beta chains were all obtained from the same sample, sequenced in a study of identical twins. One entry per CDR3 protein, called by TCRdb with MiXCR from the 5' RACE reads. The table shows roughly 700,000 distinct CDR3 sequences, with roughly 8% occurring only once. The same data also contributed to another study, on yellow fever vaccine responses in identical twins.

Specimen: PBMCs. Source of these receptors: a woman under 30 in good health.

This clonotype showed up just a few times. The CDR3 is CASQRPVWKETQYF. CDR3 in DNA: TGCGCCAGCCAGAGGCCGGTTTGGAAAGAGACCCAGTACTTC. This chain joins TRBV23-1 and TRBJ2-5; D remains ambiguous. TRBV23-1 is flagged as an ORF with uncertain function. The CDR3 is 14 residues long. V gave up 8 bases and J gave up 3 bases, with 16 bases separating them.

In this sample, this clonotype turned up a few times. The chain carries TRBV7-6 and TRBJ2-2; D ambiguous. Trimming cost V 5 bases and J 2 bases, with 12 bases left between them. The CDR3 covers 15 residues. The germline V gene has CDR1 SGHVS and CDR2 FNYEAQ. The CDR3 loop is CASSHKLINTGELFF. Written as DNA, the CDR3 is TGTGCCAGCAGCCACAAGTTGATAAACACCGGGGAGCTGTTTTTT. The variable domain in full, with the rest retrieved from reference TRBV7-6 and TRBJ2-2, is GAGVSQSPRYKVTKRGQDVALRCDPISGHVSLYWYRQALGQGPEFLTYFNYEAQQDKSGLPNDRFSAERPEGSISTLTIQRTEQRDSAMYRCASSHKLINTGELFFGEGSRLTVL.

This clonotype was counted ten times or more. The J gene is TRBJ2-3, the V gene TRBV28; D not certain. The germline V and J ends were trimmed by 3 bases and 5 bases, with 12 bases remaining between them. Germline V gene lookup returns CDR1 MDHEN and CDR2 SYDVKM. CDR3 length: 14 amino acids. The CDR3 loop is CASSFRNYRDTQYF. CDR3 sequence (DNA): TGTGCCAGCAGTTTTAGGAATTACAGAGATACGCAGTATTTT.

Concerning this clonotype: A read error may produce the germline difference seen at one junction end. The chain joins TRBV20-1 to TRBJ2-5, with 9 bases that match TRBD1. Germline V gives CDR1 DFQATT, CDR2 SNEGSKA (reference sequence). The CDR3 has 14 residues. The chain's CDR3 is CSARGTGIEETQYF. The CDR3 nucleotides read TGCAGTGCAAGAGGGACAGGGATCGAAGAGACCCAGTACTTC.

This clonotype was observed a handful of times. V and J are TRBV7-9 and TRBJ2-7; the D is unclear. The CDR3 sequence is 16 residues long. Trimming took off 1 base at V and 4 bases at J, with 17 bases between the two ends. Germline V gene lookup returns CDR1 SEHNR and CDR2 FQNEAQ (reference sequence). CDR3 residues: CASSLESAALAYEQYF. In DNA, the CDR3 is TGTGCCAGCAGCTTAGAGTCGGCCGCTCTCGCGTACGAGCAGTACTTC.

Many counts were recorded for this clonotype. V usage is TRBV10-1 and J usage is TRBJ2-2; D is ambiguous. CDR1 and CDR2 (germline): WNHNN, SYGVQD (reference sequence). The CDR3 consists of 15 residues. Deletions cut 0 bases from V and 8 bases from J, with 13 bases between. The CDR3 nucleotides are TGCGCCAGCAGTGAGTCCTCGCTGGTAACGGGGGAGCTGTTTTTT. It codes for CASSESSLVTGELFF.

This clonotype was found many times. CDR3 in amino acids: CSAELASASSTDTQYF. CDR3 coding DNA: TGCAGTGCAGAGCTAGCTAGCGCCAGCAGCACAGATACGCAGTATTTT. The rearrangement uses TRBV20-1 and TRBJ2-3; D might be TRBD2 (6 bases). The CDR3 covers 16 residues. With 6 bases removed from V and 0 bases from J, the gap between germline ends came to 19 bases. The germline V gene encodes CDR1 DFQATT and CDR2 SNEGSKA (reference sequence).

V usage is TRBV4-1 and J usage is TRBJ2-6, with TRBD1 as a possible D gene (6 bases). The CDR3 is 21 amino acids. Germline CDR1 MGHRA, CDR2 YSYEKL. V gave up 0 bases and J gave up 0 bases, with 21 bases separating them. CDR3 coding DNA: TGCGCCAGCAGCCAAGAAGGGCCCCTCGGACAGAACCCCTCTGGGGCCAACGTCCTGACTTTC. Its protein product is CASSQEGPLGQNPSGANVLTF.

V and J are TRBV29-1 and TRBJ2-5, with 8 bases matching TRBD1. The J segment lost 3 bases and the V segment lost 7 bases, leaving 13 bases of the junction unmatched. Germline CDR1 SQVTM, CDR2 ANQGSEA. This CDR3 comprises 15 residues. As DNA, the CDR3 is TGCAGCGCCGAACTGACGGACAGGGACGAAGAGACCCAGTACTTC. It yields the protein CSAELTDRDEETQYF.

The rearrangement links TRBV7-2 to TRBJ2-5; 9 nucleotides match TRBD1. The trim removed 4 bases at V and 2 bases at J, leaving 8 bases unmatched. Germline values: CDR1 SGHTA, CDR2 FQGNSA. The CDR3 covers 16 residues. The CDR3: CASSSRTGATQETQYF. The CDR3 DNA reads as TGTGCCAGCAGCTCCCGGACAGGGGCCACACAAGAGACCCAGTACTTC.

The rearrangement uses TRBV5-1 and TRBJ1-3, with 7 bases aligning to TRBD1. The J segment lost 0 bases and the V segment lost 0 bases, leaving 3 bases of the junction unmatched. Per the germline V gene, CDR1 is SGHRS and CDR2 is YFSETQ. The CDR3 extends over 16 amino acids. This CDR3 reads CASSLGDSLSGNTIYF. In DNA, the CDR3 is TGCGCCAGCAGCTTGGGGGACAGCCTCTCTGGAAACACCATATATTTT.

This clonotype has only one observation. This chain joins TRBV6-1 and TRBJ2-7; 7 nucleotides align to TRBD1. The ends lost 6 bases at V and 6 bases at J; junction bases unmatched: 14. The CDR3 runs 15 residues. The germline CDR1 and CDR2 sequences are MNHNS and SASEGT. CDR3 sequence reads: CASRARDSPLVEQYF. The CDR3 DNA is TGTGCCAGCAGAGCCCGGGACAGCCCGCTGGTCGAGCAGTACTTC.

The chain couples TRBV28 to TRBJ2-7; tentatively, D is TRBD2 (6 bases). Germline values: CDR1 MDHEN, CDR2 SYDVKM. The CDR3 length is 14 residues. Trimming removed 4 bases from V and 5 bases from J, with 15 bases in between. The CDR3 DNA reads TGTGCCAGCAGTTCCGCATCGGGGGTTAACGAGCAGTACTTC. Protein: CASSSASGVNEQYF.

Ten or more counts support this clonotype. V gene TRBV20-1 combines with J gene TRBJ2-5, with D unresolved. This CDR3 is built from 13 residues. Germline V lookup: CDR1 DFQATT, CDR2 SNEGSKA (reference sequence). V was shortened by 0 bases and J by 7 bases, with 12 bases between the two germline ends. CDR3 sequence: CSARDRVSGTQYF. The DNA for the CDR3 is TGCAGTGCTAGAGATAGGGTCTCGGGGACCCAGTACTTC.

The rearrangement links TRBV5-1 to TRBJ2-3; 13 bases are shared with TRBD2. There are 18 residues in the CDR3. Per germline, CDR1 SGHRS and CDR2 YFSETQ. The J segment lost 4 bases and the V segment lost 2 bases, leaving 10 bases of the junction unmatched. The CDR3 loop is CASSFPTRTSGRSDTQYF. The CDR3 DNA follows: TGCGCCAGCAGCTTCCCGACCAGGACTAGCGGGAGATCAGATACGCAGTATTTT.

This clonotype was seen repeatedly, ten times or more. The chain employs TRBV5-6 and TRBJ2-7; 7 nucleotides line up with TRBD1. Looked up from germline, CDR1 is SGHDT and CDR2 is YYEEEE. The length of the CDR3 is 14 residues. Trimming took 4 bases from V and 3 from J; bases not matched to a gene: 7. The CDR3, as DNA: TGTGCCAGCAGCACGACAGGGATTGGCTACGAGCAGTACTTC. Translating it yields CASSTTGIGYEQYF.

This clonotype was counted at least ten times. The CDR3 loop is CASRGQAENSPLHF. In nucleotides, the CDR3 is TGTGCCAGCAGAGGCCAGGCAGAGAATTCACCCCTCCACTTT. This chain uses TRBV7-9 with TRBJ1-6; D ambiguous. CDR3 length equals 14 residues. The V end was cut by 6 bases, the J end by 7 bases, with 13 bases between. The germline CDR1 and CDR2 sequences are SEHNR and FQNEAQ (reference sequence).

This clonotype has more than one count but fewer than ten. The chain couples TRBV7-9 to TRBJ2-1; TRBD2 aligns across 8 bases. The germline CDR1 and CDR2 sequences are SEHNR and FQNEAQ (reference sequence). This CDR3 region has 16 residues. The J segment lost 0 bases and the V segment lost 7 bases, leaving 8 bases of the junction unmatched. CDR3 region: CASIRGGESSYNEQFF. The CDR3 DNA reads as TGTGCCAGCATCCGGGGGGGGGAAAGCTCCTACAATGAGCAGTTCTTC.

In this sample, this clonotype turned up a few times. J is TRBJ2-7 and V is TRBV18; no firm D call. Trimming shortened V by 2 bases and J by 3 bases, and 11 bases separated the two germline ends. Germline lookup yields CDR1 KGHSH and CDR2 LQKENI. This CDR3 has 14 amino acids. The CDR3: CASSPGDSGYEQYF. The CDR3 nucleotides are TGTGCCAGCTCACCAGGGGATTCTGGCTACGAGCAGTACTTC.

In its sample, this clonotype was seen a few times. The CDR3 region has the DNA TGCGCCAGCAGCCCCATAGCGGGGGGACAAGAGACCCAGTACTTC. This translates into CASSPIAGGQETQYF. The chain employs TRBV5-1 and TRBJ2-5; 10 nucleotides agree with TRBD2. Germline-derived CDR1 and CDR2 are SGHRS and YFSETQ. The CDR3 consists of 15 residues. With V trimmed by 4 bases and J by 2 bases, 5 bases remained unmatched.

This clonotype has a count of ten or more. The V and J genes are TRBV20-1 and TRBJ2-3, with a weak D call TRBD2 (7 bases). The CDR3 has 15 residues. The V gene lost 5 bases and the J gene lost 2 bases, with 17 bases spanning the gap. The germline V gene has CDR1 DFQATT and CDR2 SNEGSKA (reference sequence). CDR3 DNA: TGCAGTGCTGGAGCTAAGGGGGGGCACACAGATACGCAGTATTTT. Translated: CSAGAKGGHTDTQYF.

This clonotype came up a few times. V and J are TRBV12-3 or TRBV12-4 and TRBJ2-3, with D perhaps TRBD2 (6 bases). The CDR3 runs to 15 residues. Between the trimmed V and J ends, which lost 3 bases and 6 bases, there was a span of 16 bases. The CDR3, as DNA: TGTGCCAGCAGTTTCTCCCCGGCTGCGGGGGATACGCAGTATTTT. Its translation is CASSFSPAAGDTQYF.

This chain links TRBV10-3 with TRBJ2-3; D is possibly TRBD2 (7 bases). Germline-derived CDR1 and CDR2 are ENHRY and SYGVKD. This CDR3 comprises 15 residues. Trimming cost V 3 bases and J 5 bases, with 15 bases left between them. The CDR3 nucleotides read TGTGCCATCAGTGAAATCACGGGGGGCCTAGATACGCAGTATTTT. Its protein is CAISEITGGLDTQYF.

J is TRBJ2-2 and V is TRBV4-3; 8 nucleotides line up with TRBD1. Germline V gene sequence: CDR1 LGHNA, CDR2 YSLEER. CDR3 length: 18 amino acids. The ends lost 0 bases at V and 0 bases at J; junction bases unmatched: 6. The CDR3 loop reads CASSQDTTGAANTGELFF. CDR3 nucleotide sequence: TGCGCCAGCAGCCAAGATACGACAGGGGCCGCGAACACCGGGGAGCTGTTTTTT.

Ten or more counts support this clonotype. V and J are TRBV9 and TRBJ2-3; D might be TRBD1 or TRBD2, each matching 5 bases. The V and J ends lost 4 bases and 1 base respectively, with 13 bases between them. Germline V gene lookup returns CDR1 SGDLS and CDR2 YYNGEE. The CDR3 runs 15 residues. The CDR3 reads CASSLQGTGTDTQYF. CDR3 sequence (DNA): TGTGCCAGCAGCTTGCAAGGGACCGGCACAGATACGCAGTATTTT.

The sample holds a few counts of this clonotype. The J gene is TRBJ2-7, the V gene TRBV28; 7 bases map to TRBD1. The V gene end was trimmed by 7 bases and the J gene end by 3 bases; junction bases not matched to a gene: 12. The length of the CDR3 is 15 residues. Germline V gene data show CDR1 as MDHEN and CDR2 as SYDVKM. The CDR3 sequence is CASTQIQGLLYEQYF. In DNA form, the CDR3 reads TGTGCCAGCACCCAGATACAGGGGCTCCTCTACGAGCAGTACTTC. Drawing the rest from reference TRBV28 and TRBJ2-7, the complete variable domain is DVKVTQSSRYLVKRTGEKVFLECVQDMDHENMFWYRQDPGLGLRLIYFSYDVKMKEKGDIPEGYSVSREKKERFSLILESASTNQTSMYLCASTQIQGLLYEQYFGPGTRLTVT.